The 26 T cell receptor beta chains given below trace back to one sample, sequenced in a study of tumor-infiltrating lymphocytes in primary liver carcinoma (TCRdb year 2017). Sequencing used an Illumina HiSeq 2500. TCRbeta-specific cDNA was reverse-transcribed from about 520 ng total RNA using a constant-region primer and ProtoScript II reverse transcriptase. The TCRbeta libraries were prepared through three rounds of nested multiplex PCR following a slightly modified ARM-PCR procedure. The first two PCR rounds used multiplex TRBV1-TRBV30 forward primers with a Cbeta reverse primer, each for 10 cycles. In TCRdb, the public reads were trimmed at Q25 with fastp and aligned with MiXCR, with productive beta chains retained. Entries that share a CDR3 protein sequence are merged under the most common genes and DNA. This sample gives a few hundred thousand distinct CDR3 sequences in total; around three fifths of them show up just once. The top ten clones comprise around 15% of the sample.

TRIzol reagent was used to extract blood RNA from unsorted whole blood, while the DNeasy Blood & Tissue kit provided the germline DNA. Source material: peripheral blood. These receptors all stem from a woman in her 30s with primary liver carcinoma and hepatitis B virus infection.

This chain joins TRBV29-1 and TRBJ2-3; TRBD2 matches 9 bases. The germline CDR1 and CDR2 sequences are SQVTM and ANQGSEA. V trimming: 6 bases; J trimming: 0 bases; junction bases outside the gene matches: 7. There are 15 residues in the CDR3. The DNA for the CDR3 is TGCAGCGTCACGAGACTAGCGGCTAGCACAGATACGCAGTATTTT. Protein: CSVTRLAASTDTQYF.

The sample holds one count of this clonotype. The junction and the germline gene differ at one end; a read error may be behind it. The chain combines TRBV11-2 with TRBJ2-7, with D unclear. In germline, CDR1 is SGHAT, CDR2 FQNNGV. The CDR3 is 11 residues long. In DNA, the CDR3 is TGTGCCAGTAGCTTGAACGGCGTGCAGTACTTC. Residues: CASSLNGVQYF.

The chain recombines TRBV4-2 with TRBJ1-6; D is undetermined. V lost 0 bases to trimming and J lost 5 bases, with 5 bases between them. The length of the CDR3 is 14 residues. Germline V gene data show CDR1 as LGHNA and CDR2 as YNFKEQ. CDR3 DNA sequence: TGTGCCAGCAGCCAAGAGGGAAATAATTCACCCCTCCACTTT. Protein: CASSQEGNNSPLHF.

In the case of this clonotype: Since a much larger clone is just one base distant, this may be a read error. The chain has TRBV29-1 and TRBJ2-7; tentative D call: TRBD1 (5 bases). CDR1 and CDR2 from the germline V gene are SQVTM and ANQGSEA. There are 15 residues in the CDR3. Deletions cut 6 bases from V and 1 base from J, with 19 bases between. The CDR3 DNA is TGCAGCGTCCAGGACGACAGTGGGGCATCCTACGAGCAGTACTTC. Amino acids: CSVQDDSGASYEQYF.

In this sample, this clonotype turned up a few times. The genes are TRBV5-5 and TRBJ2-1; TRBD2 might be the D (6 bases). Trimming left V 5 bases short and J 4 bases short, with 16 bases between. The CDR3 has 15 residues. The V gene's germline CDR1 is SGHKS and CDR2 YYEKEE (reference sequence). CDR3 loop: CASRVAASAYNEQFF. The CDR3 DNA reads as TGTGCCAGCAGGGTAGCGGCTAGTGCTTACAATGAGCAGTTCTTC. The full variable domain, its missing parts supplied by reference TRBV5-5 and TRBJ2-1, is DAGVTQSPTHLIKTRGQQVTLRCSPISGHKSVSWYQQVLGQGPQFIFQYYEKEERGRGNFPDRFSARQFPNYSSELNVNALLLGDSALYLCASRVAASAYNEQFFGPGTRLTVL.

The rearrangement links TRBV7-9 to TRBJ2-4; no clear D. There are 14 residues in the CDR3. Germline-derived CDR1 and CDR2 are SEHNR and FQNEAQ (reference sequence). Trimming stripped 0 bases from V and 10 bases from J, with 13 bases between. The CDR3 is CASSLAPWVWIQYF. CDR3 DNA sequence: TGTGCCAGCAGCTTAGCGCCATGGGTTTGGATTCAGTACTTC.

For this clonotype: Relative to the germline gene, one junction end is altered; a read error may explain this. The V gene is TRBV11-2, the J gene TRBJ2-1; TRBD1 is a possible D gene (5 bases). CDR3 length equals 13 residues. Germline V gene lookup returns CDR1 SGHAT and CDR2 FQNNGV. Here the CDR3 reads CVSSIQGNNEQFF. CDR3 sequence (DNA): TGTGTCAGCAGCATCCAGGGTAACAATGAGCAGTTCTTC.

This clonotype was recorded once. A single base separates this from a much larger clone, so it may be a read error. This rearrangement joins TRBV12-3 or TRBV12-4 to TRBJ2-1; no definite D call. This CDR3 has 11 residues. CDR3: CASSAYSEQFF. CDR3 sequence (DNA): TGTGCCAGCAGTGCCTACAGTGAGCAGTTCTTC.

This clonotype was recorded at least ten times. This CDR3 reads CSVDLHYGYTF. The DNA for the CDR3 is TGCAGCGTTGATCTTCACTATGGCTACACCTTC. The chain combines TRBV29-1 with TRBJ1-2; D not resolved. Germline V gene data show CDR1 as SQVTM and CDR2 as ANQGSEA. Trimming stripped 3 bases from V and 3 bases from J, with 5 bases between. The CDR3 consists of 11 residues.

Turning to this clonotype: A much larger clone differs from this one at a single base, so this may be a read error. The CDR3: CASSCDSSYEQYF. CDR3 nucleotides: TGTGCCAGCAGTTGTGACAGCTCCTACGAGCAGTACTTC. The V gene is TRBV6-2 or TRBV6-3, the J gene TRBJ2-7; maybe TRBD1 (5 bases). V was clipped by 4 bases and J by 0 bases, with 7 bases between them. Germline V gene lookup returns CDR1 MNHEY and CDR2 SVGEGT. The CDR3 runs to 13 residues.

Ten or more counts support this clonotype. The chain combines TRBV12-3 or TRBV12-4 with TRBJ1-1, with 7 bases identical to TRBD1. Trimming cost V 6 bases and J 1 base; bases outside gene matches: 2. The CDR3 has 13 residues. The DNA for the CDR3 is TGTGCCAGCAGCTGGACAGGGAACACTGAAGCTTTCTTT. It is translated as CASSWTGNTEAFF.

Comments on this clonotype: With a much larger clone just one base away, this may be a read error. J is TRBJ2-1 and V is TRBV29-1, with 10 bases that match TRBD2. The CDR3 sequence is 12 residues long. Germline values: CDR1 SQVTM, CDR2 ANQGSEA. The junction had 4 bases not matched to a gene; V was cut back by 6 bases and J by 8 bases. This chain's CDR3 is CSVAGGSDEQFF. The CDR3 DNA follows: TGCAGCGTAGCGGGAGGGTCGGATGAGCAGTTCTTC.

Notes on this clonotype: The CDR3 carries no conserved terminal phenylalanine or tryptophan, so it likely arises from a read error. V usage is TRBV4-1 and J usage is TRBJ2-5; 9 nucleotides line up with TRBD1. Unmatched junction bases numbered 7, after V lost 9 bases and J lost 5 bases. Germline-derived CDR1 and CDR2 are MGHRA and YSYEKL. The CDR3 runs to 13 residues. DNA of the CDR3: TGCGCCAGTAGGGGGACAGGGAGGGAGACCCAGTACTTA. Protein sequence: CASRGTGRETQYL.

As regards this clonotype: A clone one base away is much larger, so this may be a read error. V gene TRBV4-3 combines with J gene TRBJ2-1; TRBD2 matches 8 bases. The CDR3 loop spans 15 amino acids. The V gene's germline CDR1 is LGHNA and CDR2 YSLEER. The CDR3 reads CASSRRAGAANEQIF. In DNA, the CDR3 is TGCGCCAGCAGCCGTCGAGCGGGAGCGGCCAATGAGCAGATCTTC.

Worth noting for this clonotype: No DNA is shown, since the ends of the CDR3 on it are uncertain; the CDR3 is the one TCRdb lists. The V gene is TRBV4-2, the J gene TRBJ1-2; the table's TRBD1 call for D was not verified on the DNA. Inclusive of both ends, the CDR3 amounts to 12 amino acids. Looked up from germline, CDR1 is LGHNA and CDR2 is YNFKEQ. The CDR3 loop is CASRDKGYGCTF.

Comments on this clonotype: Possible read error: a much larger clone is one base away. The rearrangement joins TRBV12-3 or TRBV12-4 to TRBJ2-7, with 7 nucleotides matching TRBD1. V was clipped by 7 bases and J by 1 base; unmatched bases: 10. CDR3 length: 15 amino acids. The CDR3 DNA sequence: TGTGCCAGCACCCGGGCCGGGACAGAGTCCTACGAGCAGTACTTC. It encodes CASTRAGTESYEQYF.

Comments on this clonotype: Germline is not matched at one junction end, which may reflect a read error. This chain joins TRBV13 and TRBJ2-7; D is perhaps TRBD1 or TRBD2 (6 bases each). The CDR3 totals 15 residues. CDR1 PRHDT and CDR2 FYEKMQ come from the germline V gene (reference sequence). The CDR3 reads CASSLGGLYSYEQYF. The CDR3 DNA reads TGTGCCAGTAGCTTAGGGGGACTTTACTCCTACGAGCAGTACTTC.

The rearrangement links TRBV6-6 to TRBJ2-1; the D is unclear. V lost 2 bases to trimming and J lost 0 bases, with 5 bases between them. The germline V gene encodes CDR1 MNHNY and CDR2 SVGAGI (reference sequence). The length of the CDR3 is 14 residues. CDR3 DNA: TGTGCCAGCAGTTACAGGAGCTCCTACAATGAGCAGTTCTTC. Its protein product is CASSYRSSYNEQFF.

CDR3 loop: CASSLRSSYEQYF. In DNA, the CDR3 is TGTGCCAGCAGCTTAAGAAGCTCCTACGAGCAGTACTTC. The chain employs TRBV13 and TRBJ2-7; D not certain. The germline gives CDR1 PRHDT, CDR2 FYEKMQ (reference sequence). The CDR3 runs 13 residues. V was trimmed by 2 bases and J by 0 bases, leaving 5 bases between them.

This clonotype has just a few counts. The V call is TRBV6-2 or TRBV6-3, the J call TRBJ2-2, with 13 positions matching TRBD2. After removal of 5 bases from V and 5 bases from J, the junction contained 14 bases not matched to a gene. This CDR3 is 19 amino acids long. Germline V gives CDR1 MNHEY, CDR2 SVGEGT. CDR3 loop: CASSKIGLAGVGRTGELFF. The CDR3 coding sequence is TGTGCCAGCAGTAAAATAGGACTAGCGGGAGTGGGAAGGACCGGGGAGCTGTTTTTT.

Turning to this clonotype: It is likely a read error, because the conserved phenylalanine at the end of the CDR3 is missing. The chain has TRBV11-2 and TRBJ2-7; D remains ambiguous. In germline, CDR1 is SGHAT, CDR2 FQNNGV. CDR3 size: 14 residues. The germline V and J ends were trimmed by 5 bases and 10 bases, with 21 bases remaining between them. CDR3 in amino acids: CASSGRQLQEIQYI. DNA of the CDR3: TGTGCCAGCAGCGGACGGCAGCTACAAGAGATCCAGTACATC.

CDR3 protein: CASSPRGQGITEAFF. CDR3 coding DNA: TGTGCCAGCAGTCCCCGGGGACAGGGGATAACTGAAGCTTTCTTT. The chain is built from TRBV28 and TRBJ1-1, with 10 bases aligning to TRBD1. Germline CDR1 and CDR2: MDHEN and SYDVKM. J gave up 5 bases and V 5 bases, and 8 bases lay outside the gene matches. CDR3 length: 15 residues.

Comments on this clonotype: At one end the junction does not follow the germline gene, possibly because of a read error. The rearrangement links TRBV11-3 to TRBJ2-2, with TRBD2 as a possible D gene (6 bases). CDR1 and CDR2 from the germline V gene are SGHNT and YENEEA. The CDR3 has 15 amino acids. CDR3 protein: CASSPGVTNTGGLFF. CDR3 coding DNA: TGTGCCAGCAGCCCCGGGGTTACGAACACCGGGGGGCTGTTTTTT.

About this clonotype itself: No conserved phenylalanine or tryptophan ends this CDR3, so it is likely a read error. V usage is TRBV7-9 and J usage is TRBJ1-2, with D possibly TRBD1 on 6 matching bases. In germline, CDR1 is SEHNR, CDR2 FQNEAQ (reference sequence). The CDR3 runs 14 residues. V dropped 1 base and J dropped 6 bases, with 12 bases sitting between them. The DNA for the CDR3 is TGTGCCAGCAGCTTAGTTGGGGGCGCGCATGGCTACACCTCC. Its translation: CASSLVGGAHGYTS.

The rearrangement links TRBV4-1 to TRBJ2-5, with D maybe TRBD2 (7 bases). V gave up 4 bases and J gave up 7 bases, with 13 bases separating them. The CDR3 runs 13 residues. Germline loops: CDR1 MGHRA, CDR2 YSYEKL. The CDR3 bases are TGCGCCAGCAGCCGGAACAGGGAGGGGACCCAGTACTTC. Translated: CASSRNREGTQYF.

Note on this clonotype: At one boundary the junction diverges from the germline segment, which might be a read error. The gene calls are TRBV11-2 and TRBJ2-1; TRBD2 aligns across 13 bases. In germline, CDR1 is SGHAT, CDR2 FQNNGV. The CDR3 has 14 amino acids. CDR3 loop: CANSIRLAGGEQFF. CDR3 sequence (DNA): TGTGCCAACAGCATCCGACTAGCGGGGGGTGAGCAGTTCTTC.